Shown below are 6 T cell receptor beta chains from a single sample sequenced in a study of CD8 T cells in ankylosing spondylitis. Overall study findings and caveats: Ankylosing spondylitis blood appeared to be characterized by a TCR beta motif of about 8 highly homologous variants.

TCRdb re-derived calls from the 5' RACE reads in MiXCR, one entry per CDR3 protein. The sample has fewer than 550,000 distinct CDR3 sequences; roughly 5.3% are singletons. These receptors' targets are unknown. Sequencing was carried out using blood, either unsorted or a sorted T cell fraction (not recorded which). The origin of the receptors is a male donor with ankylosing spondylitis.

Many counts were recorded for this clonotype. The chain combines TRBV20-1 with TRBJ2-2; tentative D call: TRBD2 (6 bases). CDR1 and CDR2 (germline): DFQATT, SNEGSKA (reference sequence). V was pared by 0 bases and J by 5 bases, with 10 bases between. The CDR3 contains 14 residues. The CDR3 protein is CSARDRLATGELFF. As DNA, the CDR3 is TGCAGTGCTAGAGATCGGCTAGCGACCGGGGAGCTGTTTTTT.

This clonotype has at least ten counts. The rearrangement links TRBV20-1 to TRBJ2-1, with D hard to call. Trimming stripped 3 bases from V and 0 bases from J, with 9 bases between. Germline lookup yields CDR1 DFQATT and CDR2 SNEGSKA (reference sequence). The CDR3 spans 14 residues. CDR3 DNA: TGCAGTGCTAGCCCCCACCTCTCCTACAATGAGCAGTTCTTC. Translating gives CSASPHLSYNEQFF.

As regards this clonotype: An end of the junction does not agree with germline; a read error may underlie this. The V gene is TRBV28, the J gene TRBJ2-2; 8 positions agree with TRBD2. Looked up from germline, CDR1 is MDHEN and CDR2 is SYDVKM. The CDR3 loop spans 16 amino acids. CDR3 in amino acids: CASGFSPGGETGELFF. The CDR3 coding sequence is TGTGCCAGCGGTTTTTCCCCCGGGGGGGAGACCGGGGAGCTGTTTTTT.

This clonotype was detected many times. The CDR3 DNA reads as TGTGCCACCAGCAGAGAAGTGGGGTCTTACAATGAGCAGTTCTTC. Translation: CATSREVGSYNEQFF. The chain employs TRBV15 and TRBJ2-1; D not resolved. Trimming stripped 0 bases from V and 4 bases from J, with 10 bases between. There are 15 residues in the CDR3. Germline-derived CDR1 and CDR2 are LNHNV and YYDKDF (reference sequence).

This clonotype was observed many times. The genes are TRBV6-2 or TRBV6-3 and TRBJ2-7; TRBD1 matches 8 bases. Looked up from germline, CDR1 is MNHEY and CDR2 is SVGEGT. The V gene end was trimmed by 5 bases and the J gene end by 3 bases; junction bases not matched to a gene: 12. There are 16 residues in the CDR3. The CDR3 region has the DNA TGTGCCAGCAGTGCACTCAGGGGGCTGAGCCTCTACGAGCAGTACTTC. Encoded protein: CASSALRGLSLYEQYF.

This clonotype was observed many times. The chain recombines TRBV28 with TRBJ1-1, with D perhaps TRBD1 (5 bases). The germline V gene encodes CDR1 MDHEN and CDR2 SYDVKM. The CDR3 has 16 amino acids. With 4 bases removed from V and 0 bases from J, the gap between germline ends came to 15 bases. As DNA, the CDR3 is TGTGCCAGCAGTTCCTCGGGGGTTCGAATGAACACTGAAGCTTTCTTT. Translation gives CASSSSGVRMNTEAFF.